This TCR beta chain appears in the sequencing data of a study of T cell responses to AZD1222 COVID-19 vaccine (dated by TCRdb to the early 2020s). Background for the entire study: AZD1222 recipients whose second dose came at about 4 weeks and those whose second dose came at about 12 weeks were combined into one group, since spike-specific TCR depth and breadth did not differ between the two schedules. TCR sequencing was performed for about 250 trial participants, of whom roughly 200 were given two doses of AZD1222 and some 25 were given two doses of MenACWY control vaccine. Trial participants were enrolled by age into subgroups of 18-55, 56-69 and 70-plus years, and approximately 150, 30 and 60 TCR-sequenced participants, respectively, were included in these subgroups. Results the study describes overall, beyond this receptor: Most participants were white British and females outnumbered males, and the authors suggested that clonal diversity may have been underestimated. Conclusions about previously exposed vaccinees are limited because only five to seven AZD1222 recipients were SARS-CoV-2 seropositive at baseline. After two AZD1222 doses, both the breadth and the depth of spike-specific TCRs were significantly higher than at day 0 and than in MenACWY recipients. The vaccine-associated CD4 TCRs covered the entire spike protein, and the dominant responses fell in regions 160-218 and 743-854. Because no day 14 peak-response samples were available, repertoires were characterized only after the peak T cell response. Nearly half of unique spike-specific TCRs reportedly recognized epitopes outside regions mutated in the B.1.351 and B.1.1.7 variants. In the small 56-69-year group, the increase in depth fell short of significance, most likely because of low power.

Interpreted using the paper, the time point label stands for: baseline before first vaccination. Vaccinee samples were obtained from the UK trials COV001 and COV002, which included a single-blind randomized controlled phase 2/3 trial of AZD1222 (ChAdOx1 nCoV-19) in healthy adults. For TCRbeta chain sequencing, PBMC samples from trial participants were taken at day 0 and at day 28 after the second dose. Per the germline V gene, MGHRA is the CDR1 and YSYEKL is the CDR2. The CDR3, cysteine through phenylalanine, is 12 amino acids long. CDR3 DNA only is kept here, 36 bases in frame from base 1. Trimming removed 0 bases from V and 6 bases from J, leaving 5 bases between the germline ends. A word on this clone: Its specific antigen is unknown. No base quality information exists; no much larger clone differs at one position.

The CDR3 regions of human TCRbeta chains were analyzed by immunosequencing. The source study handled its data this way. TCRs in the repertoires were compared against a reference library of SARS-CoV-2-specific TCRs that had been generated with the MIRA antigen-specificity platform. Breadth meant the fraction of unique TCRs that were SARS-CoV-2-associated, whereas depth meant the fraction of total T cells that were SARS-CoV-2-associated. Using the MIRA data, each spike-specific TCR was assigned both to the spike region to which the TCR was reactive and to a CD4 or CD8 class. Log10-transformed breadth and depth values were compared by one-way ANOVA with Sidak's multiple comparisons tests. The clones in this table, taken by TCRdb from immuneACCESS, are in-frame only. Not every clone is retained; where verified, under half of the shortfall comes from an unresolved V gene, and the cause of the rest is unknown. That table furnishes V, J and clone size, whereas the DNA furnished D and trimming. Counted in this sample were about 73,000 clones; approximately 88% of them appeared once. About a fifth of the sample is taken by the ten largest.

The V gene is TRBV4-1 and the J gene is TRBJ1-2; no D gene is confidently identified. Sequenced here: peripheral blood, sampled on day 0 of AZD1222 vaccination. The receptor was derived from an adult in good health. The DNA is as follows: TGCGCCAGCAGCCAAGATAAGGATGGCTACACCTTC. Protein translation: CASSQDKDGYTF.